This note documents a single T cell receptor (beta chain) sequence. Its matching antigen is unknown. This sample is part of a study of cytomegalovirus exposure and HLA in healthy donors. Study results and caveats: The study carried out a later analysis of TCR beta sequences. It associated 15,000 to 20,000 of them with specific HLA alleles at a false discovery rate of 0.05. Differences between HLA loci emerged in a later analysis of TCR association rates, with DRB1 most and HLA-C fewest.

The primer mix had 60 Vbeta and 13 Jbeta primers. This table comes from immunoSEQ multiplex PCR, and its TCRdb copy is limited to in-frame clones, with some not included. The sample lists 85,000 to 130,000 clones, about 75% occurring once. The donors were healthy bone marrow donors. Germline CDR1 is LGHNA and CDR2 is YNFKEQ. This CDR3 contains 16 residues. J was trimmed by 8 bases and V by 3 bases; bases with no gene match: 10. What was sequenced was PBMCs. V gene TRBV4-2 combines with J gene TRBJ2-1, with TRBD2 matching over 10 bases. This clonotype originated in a man aged 55 to 70 in good health and CMV-seropositive. For the CDR3, the DNA is TGTGCCAGCAGCCAGCTAGCGGGGGCTTCGGTCGATGAGCAGTTCTTC. Translating gives CASSQLAGASVDEQFF.